This entry is about one TCR beta chain. Authors' methods: Reference gene primer amplification in the assay estimated nucleated cell counts. Sequenced by immunoSEQ multiplex PCR; TCRdb stores in-frame clones only, minus some. V, J and clone size are taken as reported in that table, and D and trimming were inferred from the DNA itself. Of approximately 330,000 clones in the sample, around nine tenths were seen once. Germline V gene data show CDR1 as GTSNPN and CDR2 as SVGIG (reference sequence). The CDR3 spans 16 residues. V lost 2 bases to trimming and J lost 1 base; unmatched junction nucleotides: 10. This sample is drawn from a study of blood T cell repertoires in COVID-19. Study-wide background: Researchers got acute and convalescent COVID-19 samples from the United States, Italy and Spain. PBMCs, B-cell-depleted T cells, or T cells provided the cDNA or gDNA that made up the material.

The chain recombines TRBV30 with TRBJ1-2; 7 positions agree with TRBD1. Sequencing input: peripheral blood. The clonotype originates from a woman aged 50 to 60 with active or convalescent COVID-19. Here the CDR3 DNA reads TGTGCCTGGAGTAGGTTAACAGGGGCCTTTAACTATGGCTACACCTTC. This codes for CAWSRLTGAFNYGYTF.